This entry describes one T cell receptor beta chain. The sample holds a few counts of this clonotype. Its antigen has not been determined. Base qualities are missing; no much larger clone stands one base away. Trimming takes 1 base from V and 5 bases from J, and the germline ends sit 17 bases apart. The germline V gene encodes CDR1 SGHVS and CDR2 FQNEAQ. The CDR3 spans 17 residues, from the cysteine through the phenylalanine. CDR3 DNA is the only sequence kept; it has 51 bases, read in frame from the first base. The entry originates in a study of T-cell memory formation after mild COVID-19 (dated by TCRdb to about 2021). As for the study more broadly: Most TCR sequence clusters were specific to one of the two donors. Longitudinal TCRalpha and TCRbeta repertoire sequencing tracked T-cell clones expanding and contracting after mild COVID-19 in two donors. The cohort comprised two young, previously healthy adult volunteers, one female and one male.

The sequencer listed for this sample is Illumina NovaSeq 6000. cDNA libraries for TCRalpha and TCRbeta were prepared by 5'RACE using constant-segment primers, with sample barcodes and unique molecular identifiers added. RNA was extracted from every sample with Trizol reagent. Library amplification was performed in two PCR steps, and a second sample barcode and Illumina TruSeq adapters were introduced in the second step. Sequencing of libraries was performed on an Illumina NovaSeq with 2 x 150 bp paired-end reads. Turning to the authors' computational methods: The reads were demultiplexed and collapsed into UMI-guided consensus sequences using migec v1.2.7. Using mixcr v2.1.11, UMI consensuses were aligned to TRA and TRB V and J templates and then assembled into clonotypes. A clonotype was counted as expanded or contracted only when both edgeR and NoisET called the clonotype significant, with the noise models trained on biological replicates. For edgeR calls, the cutoffs were a false discovery rate-adjusted p below 0.01 and a log2 fold-change threshold of 1. As an exploratory analysis of dynamics, max-normalized trajectories of the 1000 most abundant clonotypes were examined with PCA combined with hierarchical clustering. The CD4 or CD8 phenotype of responding clones was assigned using the separately sequenced CD4+ and CD8+ repertoires. TCRdb reanalyzed the raw reads on its own, using fastp at Q25 for trimming and MiXCR for clone calling, and kept in-frame beta chains. Records with the same CDR3 protein are collapsed into one entry carrying the most frequent genes and DNA. These V and J calls originate from TCRdb's pipeline instead of the authors' own analysis. The sample has 470,000 or so distinct CDR3 sequences on record, more than 15% of them singletons. The ten largest account for roughly 21% of the sample.

Ficoll-Paque density gradient centrifugation was the method used to isolate PBMCs. Broad study findings and their caveats: Clones contracting from day 15 to 85 had balanced CD4/CD8 phenotypes, while a second wave expanding from day 15 to 37 was biased towards CD4+. Contracting CD4+ clones were found mainly in CM and EM memory subsets, while CD8+ clones were enriched in EMRA. The second-wave clones that peaked on day 37 were not confirmed to be SARS-CoV-2 specific. Some responding clones were detected in pre-infection memory, suggesting pre-existing cross-reactive memory T cells joined the SARS-CoV-2 response. Only two mild cases were covered by the study, and larger cohorts that include severe cases with pre-infection samples were considered necessary.

Sequencing input: PBMCs or a T cell subset sorted from them (not recorded which). This receptor was identified in a man between 18 and 35 years old who had mild COVID-19 (a few samples of this study predate the infection). The sample titles of this study are shuffled in the database, so cell type and time point are left out; the donor was told from shared clones. The receptor chain draws on TRBV7-8 and TRBJ2-2; the D region possibly corresponds to TRBD2 (7 bases align). The nucleotides read TGTGCCAGCAGCTTAGATGCGAGGGGGGGCCGAACCGGGGAGCTGTTTTTT. It translates to CASSLDARGGRTGELFF.